Included here is one T cell receptor beta chain sequence, with context. The target antigen is unknown. Time point reported: sample taken at primary tumor resection. Extraction of whole RNA from tumor, nontumor lung or frozen PBMC preceded unsorted sequencing. Donation came from some 72 patients with untreated early-stage non-small cell lung cancer. V gave up 3 bases and J gave up 10 bases, with 15 bases separating them. The CDR3 loop spans 13 amino acids. The data were taken from a study of spatial heterogeneity in lung cancer. The study's findings and limits: TCRs found ubiquitously expanded in tumor appeared in blood more at resection than at follow-up.

TCRdb passed the 5' RACE reads through MiXCR, listing each CDR3 protein once. The sample holds about 22,000 distinct CDR3 sequences; around 4.5% are singletons and the top ten take approximately 30%. Material: PBMCs, obtained at surgery. The chain uses TRBV12-3 or TRBV12-4 and TRBJ2-5; TRBD2 might be the D (5 bases). The sequence was collected from a male donor with early-stage non-small cell lung cancer. This chain's CDR3 is CASSLALALDQYF. CDR3 nucleotides: TGTGCCAGCAGTTTGGCGTTAGCGTTAGACCAGTACTTC.